This T cell receptor beta chain was sequenced for a study of CD8 T cells in ankylosing spondylitis. The CDR3 totals 14 residues. CDR1 is DFQATT and CDR2 is SNEGSKA in the germline V gene (reference sequence). V was pared by 3 bases and J by 4 bases, with 13 bases between. This clonotype was found many times. Its matching antigen is unknown. Study-level findings and limits: With a CD8+ phenotype, disease-linked clones were relatively rare in peripheral blood. Ankylosing spondylitis blood appeared to carry a characteristic TCR beta motif of roughly eight highly homologous variants.

TCRdb fed the 5' RACE reads into MiXCR, producing one record per CDR3 protein. Of some 130,000 distinct CDR3 sequences detected, approximately 7.4% appear once; the ten largest clones hold roughly 12%. The chain combines TRBV20-1 with TRBJ2-1; D is unclear. The clonotype originates from a female donor with ankylosing spondylitis or in good health (not recorded which). Sequenced sample: blood, either unsorted or a sorted T cell fraction (not recorded which). The CDR3 is CSARPAAAYNEQFF. DNA for the CDR3: TGCAGTGCTAGGCCCGCGGCTGCTTACAATGAGCAGTTCTTC.